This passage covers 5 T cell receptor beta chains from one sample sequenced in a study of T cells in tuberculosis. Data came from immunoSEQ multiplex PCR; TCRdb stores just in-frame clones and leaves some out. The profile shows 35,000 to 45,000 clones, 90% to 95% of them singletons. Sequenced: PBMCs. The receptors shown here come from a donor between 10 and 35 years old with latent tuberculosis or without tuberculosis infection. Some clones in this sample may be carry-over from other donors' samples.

The CDR3 DNA is TGTGCCAGCAGTTTTCGACTATACAGCTCTGGAAACACCATATATTTT. It codes for CASSFRLYSSGNTIYF. The gene calls are TRBV28 and TRBJ1-3; D is ambiguous. This CDR3 contains 16 residues. V was pared by 3 bases and J by 0 bases, with 12 bases between. Germline values: CDR1 MDHEN, CDR2 SYDVKM.

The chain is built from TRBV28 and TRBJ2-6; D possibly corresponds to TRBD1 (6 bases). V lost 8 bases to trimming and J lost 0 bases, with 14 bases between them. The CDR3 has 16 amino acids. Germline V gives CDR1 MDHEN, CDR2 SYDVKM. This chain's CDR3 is CASGRQVPSGANVLTF. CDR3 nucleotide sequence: TGTGCCAGCGGGCGACAGGTTCCCTCTGGGGCCAACGTCCTGACTTTC.

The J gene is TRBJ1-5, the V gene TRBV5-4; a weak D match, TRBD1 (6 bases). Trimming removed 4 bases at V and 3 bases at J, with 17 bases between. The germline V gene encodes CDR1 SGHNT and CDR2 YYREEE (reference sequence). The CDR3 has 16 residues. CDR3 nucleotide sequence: TGTGCCAGCAGCACCGGACCGGGACAAGACAATCAGCCCCAGCATTTT. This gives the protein CASSTGPGQDNQPQHF. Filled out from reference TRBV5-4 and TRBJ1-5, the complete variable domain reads ETGVTQSPTHLIKTRGQQVTLRCSSQSGHNTVSWYQQALGQGPQFIFQYYREEENGRGNFPPRFSGLQFPNYSSELNVNALELDDSALYLCASSTGPGQDNQPQHFGDGTRLSIL.

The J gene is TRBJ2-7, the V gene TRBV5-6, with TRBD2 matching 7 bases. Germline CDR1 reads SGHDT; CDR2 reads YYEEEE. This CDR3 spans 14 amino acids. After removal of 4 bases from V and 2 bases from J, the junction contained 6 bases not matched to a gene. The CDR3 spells CASSEAGTTYEQYF. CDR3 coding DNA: TGTGCCAGCAGCGAAGCGGGAACTACCTACGAGCAGTACTTC.

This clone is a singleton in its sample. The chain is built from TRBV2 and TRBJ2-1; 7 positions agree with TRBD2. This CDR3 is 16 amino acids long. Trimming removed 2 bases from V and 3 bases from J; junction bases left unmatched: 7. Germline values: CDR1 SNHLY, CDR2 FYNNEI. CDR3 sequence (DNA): TGTGCCAGCAGTGAATCGGCTAGCGGAGTCTACAATGAGCAGTTCTTC. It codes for CASSESASGVYNEQFF.